The 21 T cell receptor beta chains given below trace back to one sample, sequenced in a study of cytomegalovirus exposure and HLA in healthy donors. TCRdb's copy holds only in-frame clones and misses some; the assay was immunoSEQ multiplex PCR. Among about 150,000 clones listed, approximately 94% were seen once. The material sequenced was PBMCs. These receptors were obtained from a man younger than 30 in good health and CMV-seropositive.

The chain carries TRBV2 and TRBJ1-1, with TRBD1 matching over 9 bases. CDR1 is SNHLY, CDR2 FYNNEI, per germline. V dropped 6 bases and J dropped 13; count of bases not matched to a gene: 9. CDR3 length equals 12 residues. The CDR3 coding sequence is TGTGCCAGCAGCCGGGACAGGGTAGTCATTTTCTTT. This translates into CASSRDRVVIFF.

The chain recombines TRBV5-6 with TRBJ1-2; no clear D gene. This CDR3 is 12 amino acids long. From germline, CDR1 is SGHDT and CDR2 YYEEEE. V lost 1 base to trimming and J lost 4 bases, with 5 bases between them. The CDR3 sequence: CASSLWSYGYTF. In DNA form, the CDR3 reads TGTGCCAGCAGCTTGTGGAGCTATGGCTACACCTTC.

The rearrangement joins TRBV11-2 to TRBJ2-1, with 11 bases matching TRBD2. With 8 bases clipped from V and 9 bases from J, the junction kept 12 bases outside the gene matches. The CDR3 runs 15 residues. In germline, CDR1 is SGHAT, CDR2 FQNNGV. This CDR3 reads CASSLAGGLRSEQFF. CDR3 nucleotide sequence: TGTGCCAGCTCGCTAGCGGGAGGCTTACGGAGTGAGCAGTTCTTC.

This clone appeared a single time. The V and J genes are TRBV7-9 and TRBJ2-1, with a tentative D call TRBD1 (6 bases). This CDR3 is 16 amino acids long. Germline assignment: CDR1 SEHNR and CDR2 FQNEAQ (reference sequence). V was shortened by 1 base and J by 5 bases, with 15 bases between the two germline ends. This CDR3 reads CASSLGGQGINNEQFF. The CDR3 nucleotides read TGTGCCAGCAGCTTAGGGGGGCAGGGAATCAACAATGAGCAGTTCTTC. The full variable domain, its missing parts supplied by reference TRBV7-9 and TRBJ2-1, is DTGVSQNPRHKITKRGQNVTFRCDPISEHNRLYWYRQTLGQGPEFLTYFQNEAQLEKSRLLSDRFSAERPKGSFSTLEIQRTEQGDSAMYLCASSLGGQGINNEQFFGPGTRLTVL.

V gene TRBV28 combines with J gene TRBJ1-1; D is perhaps TRBD1 (5 bases). Looked up from germline, CDR1 is MDHEN and CDR2 is SYDVKM. Trimming shortened V by 7 bases and J by 2 bases, and 14 bases separated the two germline ends. The CDR3 totals 14 residues. In nucleotides, the CDR3 is TGTGCCAGCACCGAACGGAGGGGAAACACTGAAGCTTTCTTT. The encoded protein is CASTERRGNTEAFF.

V usage is TRBV7-9 and J usage is TRBJ1-4; D is possibly TRBD1 (6 bases). The CDR3 is made up of 17 amino acids. Germline CDR1 SEHNR, CDR2 FQNEAQ (reference sequence). Trimming cost V 2 bases and J 3 bases, with 16 bases left between them. The CDR3 sequence: CASSLRDTGGPNEKLFF. The CDR3 nucleotides read TGTGCCAGCAGCTTACGGGACACGGGAGGGCCTAATGAAAAACTGTTTTTT. Full variable domain (outside the CDR3, taken from reference TRBV7-9 and TRBJ1-4): DTGVSQNPRHKITKRGQNVTFRCDPISEHNRLYWYRQTLGQGPEFLTYFQNEAQLEKSRLLSDRFSAERPKGSFSTLEIQRTEQGDSAMYLCASSLRDTGGPNEKLFFGSGTQLSVL.

This clone has only one observation. The chain links TRBV5-6 to TRBJ2-7; the D gene is possibly TRBD2 (5 bases). This CDR3 comprises 14 residues. From germline, CDR1 is SGHDT and CDR2 YYEEEE. The V end was cut by 0 bases, the J end by 2 bases, with 9 bases between. As DNA, the CDR3 is TGTGCCAGCAGCTTGGGAGGGAGCGCCTACGAGCAGTACTTC. Residues: CASSLGGSAYEQYF.

The chain employs TRBV2 and TRBJ2-1; 10 bases match TRBD2. Germline trimming cut 4 bases from V and 2 bases from J; bases unmatched to any gene: 5. Germline lookup yields CDR1 SNHLY and CDR2 FYNNEI. This CDR3 contains 16 residues. Here the CDR3 reads CASSVTSGWTYNEQFF. Written as DNA, the CDR3 is TGTGCCAGCAGTGTGACTAGCGGGTGGACCTACAATGAGCAGTTCTTC.

V and J are TRBV19 and TRBJ2-1, with 10 bases identical to TRBD1. This CDR3 contains 15 residues. The V and J ends lost 10 bases and 4 bases, in that order; junction bases with no gene match: 10. The germline V gene has CDR1 LNHDA and CDR2 SQIVND (reference sequence). CDR3 sequence reads: CATTGLGQGYNEQFF. The CDR3 nucleotides are TGTGCCACTACCGGGTTGGGACAGGGGTACAATGAGCAGTTCTTC.

This chain links TRBV6-6 with TRBJ2-3, with 10 bases fitting TRBD2. This CDR3 region has 15 residues. From germline, CDR1 is MNHNY and CDR2 SVGAGI (reference sequence). The J segment lost 6 bases and the V segment lost 2 bases, leaving 5 bases of the junction unmatched. CDR3 residues: CASSYISGGADTQYF. The CDR3 nucleotides are TGTGCCAGCAGTTACATAAGCGGGGGGGCTGATACGCAGTATTTT.

This chain connects TRBV30 to TRBJ1-2; the D is unclear. Germline loops: CDR1 GTSNPN, CDR2 SVGIG (reference sequence). V lost 0 bases and J 7 bases, leaving 9 bases between the germline ends. The CDR3 has 12 amino acids. The CDR3 region has the DNA TGTGCCTGGAGTGTAGCGGGCGCTGGCTACACCTTC. Translated, it gives CAWSVAGAGYTF.

V usage is TRBV9 and J usage is TRBJ1-1; the match to TRBD1 covers 11 bases. This CDR3 is built from 15 residues. V gave up 3 bases and J gave up 2 bases; unmatched junction bases: 3. CDR1 is SGDLS, CDR2 YYNGEE, per germline. The CDR3 sequence is CASSAWTGGNTEAFF. As DNA, the CDR3 is TGTGCCAGCAGCGCCTGGACAGGGGGCAACACTGAAGCTTTCTTT.

The V and J genes are TRBV13 and TRBJ2-1; 11 bases match TRBD2. CDR3 length equals 17 residues. Per germline, CDR1 PRHDT and CDR2 FYEKMQ (reference sequence). The trim removed 5 bases at V and 7 bases at J, leaving 13 bases unmatched. CDR3 nucleotides: TGTGCCAGCAGCGGGACTAGCGGCCCCGAGAGGATAAATGAGCAGTTCTTC. This encodes CASSGTSGPERINEQFF.

V is TRBV5-1 and J is TRBJ1-1, with 9 bases lining up with TRBD1. CDR3 length: 13 residues. V shed 6 bases, J shed 2 bases, and the junction held 2 bases outside the gene matches. Germline-derived CDR1 and CDR2 are SGHRS and YFSETQ. CDR3 in amino acids: CASKQGANTEAFF. In DNA, the CDR3 is TGCGCCAGCAAACAGGGGGCTAACACTGAAGCTTTCTTT.

The chain links TRBV28 to TRBJ1-2; TRBD1 matches 7 bases. The CDR3 consists of 12 residues. Germline V gene lookup returns CDR1 MDHEN and CDR2 SYDVKM. V was pared by 8 bases and J by 3 bases, with 3 bases of the junction left unmatched. This CDR3 reads CASFDRDYGYTF. The CDR3 DNA reads TGTGCCAGCTTCGACAGGGACTATGGCTACACCTTC.

The DNA for the CDR3 is TGTGCCAGCAGTCGAGGATCCCGACAGGGGGCTATCTACAATGAGCAGTTCTTC. It translates to CASSRGSRQGAIYNEQFF. The V gene is TRBV27, the J gene TRBJ2-1; 10 bases are shared with TRBD1. J lost 3 bases, V lost 5 bases, and 13 bases had no gene match. Per germline, CDR1 MNHEY and CDR2 SMNVEV (reference sequence). CDR3 length: 18 amino acids.

The V and J genes are TRBV4-1 and TRBJ2-5; 9 nucleotides agree with TRBD1. CDR1 and CDR2 (germline): MGHRA, YSYEKL. CDR3 length: 17 amino acids. V gave up 2 bases and J gave up 1 base; unmatched junction bases: 8. The chain's CDR3 is CASSQKQGAKFQETQYF. CDR3 sequence (DNA): TGCGCCAGCAGCCAAAAACAGGGGGCTAAATTCCAAGAGACCCAGTACTTC.

The genes are TRBV7-9 and TRBJ1-5, with 9 nucleotides matching TRBD1. V dropped 3 bases and J dropped 3; count of bases not matched to a gene: 3. CDR3 length: 15 residues. Germline CDR1 SEHNR, CDR2 FQNEAQ (reference sequence). CDR3 region: CASSLGQGFNQPQHF. CDR3 DNA sequence: TGTGCCAGCAGCTTGGGACAGGGATTCAATCAGCCCCAGCATTTT.

CDR3 protein: CASSKVTGSNQPQHF. CDR3 nucleotides: TGTGCCAGCAGCAAAGTAACAGGGAGCAATCAGCCCCAGCATTTT. The gene calls are TRBV21-1 and TRBJ1-5; TRBD1 was called by the table and not checked on the DNA. TRBV21-1 is noted as a pseudogene. CDR3 length: 15 residues.

This clone showed up just once. The rearrangement uses TRBV2 and TRBJ2-5; D not certain. The V gene's germline CDR1 is SNHLY and CDR2 FYNNEI. This CDR3 contains 11 residues. The V end lost 3 bases, the J end lost 5 bases, and 4 bases lay between the germline ends. The CDR3 sequence is CASSERETQYF. The CDR3 DNA sequence: TGTGCCAGCAGTGAGCGGGAGACCCAGTACTTC.

In regard to this clone: The germline gene is not matched at one end of the junction; a read error may be the cause. The rearrangement joins TRBV10-3 to TRBJ1-5; D is unclear. CDR1 and CDR2 (germline): ENHRY, SYGVKD. The CDR3 spans 14 residues. The CDR3 loop reads CAISQAALNQPQHF. For the CDR3, the DNA is TGTGCTATCAGTCAGGCCGCCCTCAATCAGCCCCAGCATTTT.